The 32 T cell receptor beta chains in this list originate from one sample, sequenced in a study of blood T cell repertoires in COVID-19. The data were produced by immunoSEQ multiplex PCR, yet TCRdb's version contains in-frame clones alone and is incomplete. The table has approximately 220,000 clones, roughly 91% seen once; the top ten hold approximately 4.3%. Sequencing was performed on PBMCs or T cells enriched from blood (not recorded which). Receptors originate from a woman in her 30s with acute COVID-19.

This sequence joins TRBV4-1 and TRBJ1-4; no definite D call. Germline V gives CDR1 MGHRA, CDR2 YSYEKL. Trimming stripped 1 base from V and 5 bases from J, with 8 bases between. There are 14 residues in the CDR3. The chain's CDR3 is CASSQVGVNEKLFF. For the CDR3, the DNA is TGCGCCAGCAGCCAAGTCGGGGTCAATGAAAAACTGTTTTTT.

This clone was detected a few times. The V call is TRBV2, the J call TRBJ2-7, with 10 bases that match TRBD2. CDR1 is SNHLY, CDR2 FYNNEI, per germline. The CDR3 totals 15 residues. Trimming removed 6 bases from V and 4 bases from J; junction bases left unmatched: 9. Here the CDR3 DNA reads TGTGCCAGCAGGCAAACTAGCGGGGCCTCTTACGAGCAGTACTTC. Translated, it gives CASRQTSGASYEQYF.

The chain joins TRBV28 to TRBJ1-1; no clear D gene. Trimming took off 2 bases at V and 6 bases at J, with 22 bases between the two ends. The germline V gene has CDR1 MDHEN and CDR2 SYDVKM. The CDR3 length is 17 residues. CDR3: CASSLLVGGRGSAEAFF. The CDR3 DNA follows: TGTGCCAGCAGTTTACTTGTAGGCGGACGGGGTTCGGCTGAAGCTTTCTTT.

The CDR3 loop reads CASSGRARLAGHEQFF. The CDR3 DNA reads TGTGCCAGCAGCGGACGCGCCAGATTAGCGGGGCATGAGCAGTTCTTC. This rearrangement joins TRBV14 to TRBJ2-1, with 8 bases fitting TRBD2. Germline V lookup: CDR1 SGHDN, CDR2 FVKESK. The CDR3 has 16 amino acids. Trimming cost V 5 bases and J 8 bases; bases outside gene matches: 14. Variable domain in full (rest from reference TRBV14 and TRBJ2-1): EAGVTQFPSHSVIEKGQTVTLRCDPISGHDNLYWYRRVMGKEIKFLLHFVKESKQDESGMPNNRFLAERTGGTYSTLKVQPAELEDSGVYFCASSGRARLAGHEQFFGPGTRLTVL.

V usage is TRBV3-1 (or the pseudogene TRBV3-2) and J usage is TRBJ2-7; 8 bases match TRBD2. CDR1 and CDR2 (germline): LGHDT, YNNKEL (reference sequence). V gave up 0 bases and J gave up 6 bases; unmatched junction bases: 4. The CDR3 is 14 residues long. Written as DNA, the CDR3 is TGTGCCAGCAGCCAAGAGGTACGGGGGGGCGAGCAGTACTTC. The encoded protein is CASSQEVRGGEQYF.

This chain links TRBV5-1 with TRBJ1-1; perhaps TRBD1 as D (6 bases). The CDR3 totals 15 residues. Germline-derived CDR1 and CDR2 are SGHRS and YFSETQ. With 0 bases removed from V and 1 base from J, the gap between germline ends came to 10 bases. CDR3 amino acids: CASSLGTRGNTEAFF. The CDR3 DNA follows: TGCGCCAGCAGCTTGGGAACCAGGGGGAACACTGAAGCTTTCTTT. Full variable domain (remainder filled in from reference TRBV5-1 and TRBJ1-1): KAGVTQTPRYLIKTRGQQVTLSCSPISGHRSVSWYQQTPGQGLQFLFEYFSETQRNKGNFPGRFSGRQFSNSRSEMNVSTLELGDSALYLCASSLGTRGNTEAFFGQGTRLTVV.

This sequence joins TRBV5-5 and TRBJ1-4, with 12 nucleotides matching TRBD1. The CDR3 runs 18 residues. J gave up 7 bases and V 6 bases, and 16 bases lay outside the gene matches. The germline V gene has CDR1 SGHKS and CDR2 YYEKEE (reference sequence). CDR3 region: CASTLDRGTGGLREKLFF. DNA of the CDR3: TGTGCCAGCACCCTGGACCGGGGGACAGGGGGCTTACGTGAAAAACTGTTTTTT.

This chain joins TRBV4-1 and TRBJ1-2, with no clear D. The CDR3 totals 16 residues. Germline values: CDR1 MGHRA, CDR2 YSYEKL. V was shortened by 1 base and J by 2 bases, with 14 bases between the two germline ends. CDR3 nucleotides: TGCGCCAGCAGCCAAGTTGGCTCATATAACAACTATGGCTACACCTTC. Protein product: CASSQVGSYNNYGYTF.

The CDR3 loop is CASSFLDREYGYTF. Written as DNA, the CDR3 is TGTGCCAGCAGCTTCTTGGACAGGGAATATGGCTACACCTTC. The J gene is TRBJ1-2, the V gene TRBV5-6, with 8 bases aligning to TRBD1. The CDR3 runs to 14 residues. V was clipped by 2 bases and J by 5 bases; unmatched bases: 5. CDR1 and CDR2 from the germline V gene are SGHDT and YYEEEE.

Only a few counts were recorded for this clone. The chain carries TRBV7-8 and TRBJ1-4; D not resolved. The CDR3 length is 14 residues. The V end lost 5 bases, the J end lost 6 bases, and 13 bases lay between the germline ends. Germline assignment: CDR1 SGHVS and CDR2 FQNEAQ. Written as DNA, the CDR3 is TGTGCCAGCAGCCCTACGTCGGCGGATGAAAAACTGTTTTTT. It codes for CASSPTSADEKLFF.

The chain combines TRBV28 with TRBJ2-3; weak D call: TRBD1 (5 bases). This CDR3 contains 14 residues. Trimming took 5 bases from V and 3 from J, leaving 12 bases between them. Looked up from germline, CDR1 is MDHEN and CDR2 is SYDVKM. The CDR3 DNA is TGTGCCAGCAGTCCCCAGGGCAGGACAGATACGCAGTATTTT. This sequence encodes CASSPQGRTDTQYF. The entire variable domain, with the rest obtained from reference TRBV28 and TRBJ2-3, is as follows: DVKVTQSSRYLVKRTGEKVFLECVQDMDHENMFWYRQDPGLGLRLIYFSYDVKMKEKGDIPEGYSVSREKKERFSLILESASTNQTSMYLCASSPQGRTDTQYFGPGTRLTVL.

V is TRBV4-1 and J is TRBJ2-2, with 11 bases identical to TRBD2. The V gene's germline CDR1 is MGHRA and CDR2 YSYEKL. The CDR3 spans 16 residues. With V trimmed by 4 bases and J by 4 bases, 5 bases remained unmatched. The CDR3 sequence: CASSRGTSGGTGELFF. CDR3 DNA: TGCGCCAGCAGCCGAGGGACTAGCGGAGGCACCGGGGAGCTGTTTTTT.

The rearrangement joins TRBV3-1 (or the pseudogene TRBV3-2) to TRBJ1-3; D gene unclear. The CDR3 consists of 12 residues. Germline V gene lookup returns CDR1 LGHDT and CDR2 YNNKEL (reference sequence). V was shortened by 3 bases and J by 7 bases, with 7 bases between the two germline ends. CDR3 loop: CASSQLKNTIYF. DNA for the CDR3: TGTGCCAGCAGCCAGCTAAAGAACACCATATATTTT.

The chain couples TRBV7-8 to TRBJ2-7; tentatively, D is TRBD1 (7 bases). Germline V lookup: CDR1 SGHVS, CDR2 FQNEAQ. The CDR3 is 13 amino acids. Trimming cost V 5 bases and J 3 bases, with 11 bases left between them. The CDR3 DNA reads TGTGCCAGCAGCGCGGGACAGCACTACGAGCAGTACTTC. Protein: CASSAGQHYEQYF.

This chain connects TRBV5-1 to TRBJ2-5; D is undetermined. The germline gives CDR1 SGHRS, CDR2 YFSETQ. V was trimmed by 3 bases and J by 0 bases, leaving 9 bases between them. The CDR3 is 14 residues long. The CDR3 DNA reads TGCGCCAGCAGCTCCTTAGACTACCAAGAGACCCAGTACTTC. This sequence encodes CASSSLDYQETQYF.

The rearrangement links TRBV6-5 to TRBJ2-2; weak D call: TRBD1 (6 bases). Germline V gene data show CDR1 as MNHEY and CDR2 as SVGAGI. Trimming shortened V by 7 bases and J by 5 bases, and 11 bases separated the two germline ends. The CDR3 covers 13 residues. CDR3 region: CASTGTKTGELFF. In DNA form, the CDR3 reads TGTGCCAGCACCGGGACAAAGACCGGGGAGCTGTTTTTT.

The V gene is TRBV18, the J gene TRBJ2-7; tentatively, D is TRBD1 (6 bases). The CDR3 sequence is 17 residues long. Germline-derived CDR1 and CDR2 are KGHSH and LQKENI. With 5 bases removed from V and 5 bases from J, the gap between germline ends came to 25 bases. The CDR3 is CASSAGTTFLEKHEQYF. CDR3 coding DNA: TGTGCCAGCTCAGCCGGGACAACGTTCCTAGAGAAGCACGAGCAGTACTTC.

This clone was observed a single time. The chain is built from TRBV7-3 and TRBJ1-1; no clear D. V shed 5 bases and J shed 1 base, with 11 bases lying between them. Germline loops: CDR1 SGHTA, CDR2 FQGTGA. CDR3 length equals 14 residues. The CDR3 here is CASSSAGRNTEAFF. The CDR3, as DNA: TGTGCCAGCAGCAGCGCCGGGAGGAACACTGAAGCTTTCTTT.

This chain links TRBV5-4 with TRBJ1-4; maybe TRBD1 (6 bases). The length of the CDR3 is 17 residues. Trimming shortened V by 0 bases and J by 0 bases, and 12 bases separated the two germline ends. CDR1 SGHNT and CDR2 YYREEE come from the germline V gene (reference sequence). CDR3 coding DNA: TGTGCCAGCAGCTTGGGAAGGGGGATTTCAACTAATGAAAAACTGTTTTTT. As protein: CASSLGRGISTNEKLFF.

DNA for the CDR3: TGTGCCAGCAGCCAACAGGGGGCTCTTGGTGGCTACACCTTC. Translated, it gives CASSQQGALGGYTF. The chain is built from TRBV6-2 or TRBV6-3 and TRBJ1-2; the match to TRBD1 covers 9 bases. The V gene end was trimmed by 6 bases and the J gene end by 7 bases; junction bases not matched to a gene: 9. Germline CDR1 reads MNHEY; CDR2 reads SVGEGT. The CDR3 is 14 amino acids.

The chain combines TRBV15 with TRBJ1-2; D is ambiguous. Trimming left V 7 bases short and J 3 bases short, with 15 bases between. The CDR3 extends over 14 amino acids. In germline, CDR1 is LNHNV, CDR2 YYDKDF (reference sequence). CDR3 nucleotides: TGTGCCACCAACCTGCGTCGGAGGGACTATGGCTACACCTTC. It codes for CATNLRRRDYGYTF.

The chain combines TRBV25-1 with TRBJ1-1, with a weak D call TRBD1 (6 bases). This CDR3 contains 13 residues. Germline assignment: CDR1 MGHDK and CDR2 SYGVNS. V shed 4 bases and J shed 5 bases, with 11 bases lying between them. This CDR3 is CASSAGTKTEAFF. The DNA of the CDR3 is TGTGCCAGCAGTGCTGGGACAAAAACTGAAGCTTTCTTT.

This clone was seen just once. The J gene is TRBJ2-7, the V gene TRBV29-1; 7 positions match TRBD1. Germline loops: CDR1 SQVTM, CDR2 ANQGSEA. With 1 base clipped from V and 2 bases from J, the junction kept 8 bases outside the gene matches. This CDR3 has 15 amino acids. The CDR3 nucleotides are TGCAGCGTTGAAGGCGAACAGGGGAGCCCCTACGAGCAGTACTTC. Its translation: CSVEGEQGSPYEQYF.

The rearrangement uses TRBV10-2 and TRBJ2-6; the D is unclear. CDR1 WSHSY and CDR2 SAAADI come from the germline V gene. The CDR3 runs to 16 residues. Between the trimmed V and J ends, which lost 2 bases and 1 base, there was a span of 9 bases. This CDR3 is CASSEGRPSGANVLTF. CDR3 sequence (DNA): TGCGCCAGCAGTGAGGGCAGGCCGTCTGGGGCCAACGTCCTGACTTTC.

The chain is built from TRBV5-5 and TRBJ1-2, with 10 bases lining up with TRBD1. J was trimmed by 6 bases and V by 4 bases; bases with no gene match: 3. Germline V gives CDR1 SGHKS, CDR2 YYEKEE (reference sequence). The CDR3 is 13 residues long. This CDR3 is CASSLGTGDGYTF. The CDR3 DNA reads as TGTGCCAGCAGCCTCGGGACAGGGGATGGCTACACCTTC.

The CDR3 sequence: CASRPGLLGGGTQFF. The CDR3 bases are TGCGCCAGCAGACCAGGGCTCCTGGGGGGGGGTACGCAGTTCTTC. This chain links TRBV4-1 with TRBJ2-1, with TRBD2 identical over 7 bases. Germline CDR1 MGHRA, CDR2 YSYEKL. Germline trimming cut 6 bases from V and 12 bases from J; bases unmatched to any gene: 17. The CDR3 has 15 residues.

V is TRBV6-5 and J is TRBJ2-1; 9 nucleotides agree with TRBD1. Germline V gene lookup returns CDR1 MNHEY and CDR2 SVGAGI. Unmatched junction bases numbered 4, after V lost 5 bases and J lost 5 bases. This CDR3 contains 14 residues. The CDR3 protein is CASSKDRGDNEQFF. The CDR3 nucleotides read TGTGCCAGCAGTAAGGACAGGGGAGACAATGAGCAGTTCTTC.

This clone appeared a few times. The chain joins TRBV2 to TRBJ1-2; 10 bases align to TRBD1. From germline, CDR1 is SNHLY and CDR2 FYNNEI. Germline trimming cut 4 bases from V and 3 bases from J; bases unmatched to any gene: 5. This CDR3 has 15 amino acids. The CDR3 region has the DNA TGTGCCAGCAGTGTTGACAGGGGGCAATACTATGGCTACACCTTC. It is translated as CASSVDRGQYYGYTF.

The chain combines TRBV7-9 with TRBJ2-7; possibly TRBD2 for D (6 bases). Trimming took 2 bases from V and 0 from J, leaving 14 bases between them. CDR1 is SEHNR, CDR2 FQNEAQ, per germline (reference sequence). This CDR3 is 16 amino acids long. The CDR3 protein is CASSLSPSATSYEQYF. CDR3 coding DNA: TGTGCCAGCAGCTTATCCCCTAGCGCAACCTCCTACGAGCAGTACTTC.

This clone has only a few counts. The chain carries TRBV6-4 and TRBJ1-6; no clear D. This CDR3 has 14 amino acids. Germline lookup yields CDR1 MRHNA and CDR2 SNTAGT. The V gene lost 5 bases and the J gene lost 7 bases, with 12 bases spanning the gap. CDR3 amino acids: CASSNNLWNSPLHF. The CDR3 DNA is TGTGCCAGCAGTAACAACCTCTGGAATTCACCCCTCCACTTT.

The sample holds many counts of this clone. V and J are TRBV29-1 and TRBJ1-3, with 7 bases aligning to TRBD1. This CDR3 spans 14 amino acids. V gave up 4 bases and J gave up 0 bases; unmatched junction bases: 3. Per the germline V gene, CDR1 is SQVTM and CDR2 is ANQGSEA. The chain's CDR3 is CSVVGDSSGNTIYF. The DNA for the CDR3 is TGCAGCGTTGTAGGGGACAGCTCTGGAAACACCATATATTTT.

The chain couples TRBV4-2 to TRBJ1-6; 9 bases map to TRBD1. Germline V gives CDR1 LGHNA, CDR2 YNFKEQ. The CDR3 consists of 18 residues. V dropped 0 bases and J dropped 7; count of bases not matched to a gene: 10. The CDR3 region is CASSQEGPGTGRNSPLHF. The DNA for the CDR3 is TGTGCCAGCAGCCAAGAGGGGCCCGGGACAGGGAGGAATTCACCCCTCCACTTT.